This passage covers 19 T cell receptor beta chains from one sample sequenced in a study of T cell responses to AZD1222 COVID-19 vaccine. Only in-frame clones appear in the TCRdb table, and some are missing; sequencing was by immunoSEQ multiplex PCR. The sample yields about 150,000 clones, 90% seen once. The source material was peripheral blood, sampled on day 0 of AZD1222 vaccination. Receptors were obtained from an adult in good health.

CDR3 protein: CASSGGPPLFMNTEAFF. The CDR3 DNA follows: TGTGCCAGCAGTGGTGGGCCCCCCCTTTTCATGAACACTGAAGCTTTCTTT. V usage is TRBV28 and J usage is TRBJ1-1; no clear D gene. Per germline, CDR1 MDHEN and CDR2 SYDVKM. The length of the CDR3 is 17 residues. Trimming took 5 bases from V and 0 from J, leaving 19 bases between them.

This clone was observed a single time. The chain employs TRBV9 and TRBJ2-5; possible D gene TRBD2, 5 bases. From germline, CDR1 is SGDLS and CDR2 YYNGEE. Trimming shortened V by 3 bases and J by 5 bases, and 17 bases separated the two germline ends. CDR3 size: 15 residues. The CDR3 sequence: CASSEARGTPETQYF. In DNA form, the CDR3 reads TGTGCCAGCAGCGAGGCCCGGGGAACACCGGAGACCCAGTACTTC.

J is TRBJ1-2 and V is TRBV4-2; D possibly corresponds to TRBD1 (5 bases). Germline CDR1 is LGHNA and CDR2 is YNFKEQ. V dropped 0 bases and J dropped 6 bases, with 14 bases sitting between them. This CDR3 spans 15 amino acids. This chain's CDR3 is CASSQDTGSGDGYTF. In nucleotides, the CDR3 is TGTGCCAGCAGCCAAGATACAGGATCCGGGGATGGCTACACCTTC.

The chain employs TRBV7-8 and TRBJ2-7; TRBD2 matches 13 bases. CDR3 size: 14 residues. Germline V gene data show CDR1 as SGHVS and CDR2 as FQNEAQ. The V segment lost 10 bases and the J segment 2 bases; nucleotides outside the gene matches: 5. The CDR3 loop reads CATKLAGGPYEQYF. The CDR3 DNA reads as TGTGCCACCAAACTAGCGGGAGGGCCCTACGAGCAGTACTTC. The variable domain in full, completed from reference TRBV7-8 and TRBJ2-7, reads GAGVSQSPRYKVAKRGQDVALRCDPISGHVSLFWYQQALGQGPEFLTYFQNEAQLDKSGLPSDRFFAERPEGSVSTLKIQRTQQEDSAVYLCATKLAGGPYEQYFGPGTRLTVT.

CDR3 nucleotide sequence: TGTGCCAGCAGTTTATCCGGACAGGGTTCCCAGCCCCAGCATTTT. It is translated as CASSLSGQGSQPQHF. This chain joins TRBV27 and TRBJ1-5; 8 bases are shared with TRBD1. The CDR3 contains 15 residues. In germline, CDR1 is MNHEY, CDR2 SMNVEV (reference sequence). J lost 7 bases, V lost 0 bases, and 5 bases had no gene match.

The V call is TRBV28, the J call TRBJ1-6; D perhaps matches TRBD1 (5 bases). CDR3 length: 15 amino acids. Trimming cost V 4 bases and J 5 bases, with 12 bases left between them. The germline gives CDR1 MDHEN, CDR2 SYDVKM. CDR3 nucleotides: TGTGCCAGCAGTTCGACAGCCTGGGATAATTCACCCCTCCACTTT. Translated, it gives CASSSTAWDNSPLHF.

The genes are TRBV27 and TRBJ1-6; D is unresolved. V shed 6 bases and J shed 4 bases, with 10 bases lying between them. Germline assignment: CDR1 MNHEY and CDR2 SMNVEV (reference sequence). CDR3 length: 14 residues. CDR3 DNA sequence: TGTGCCAGCAGACCCGGGATGTATAATTCACCCCTCCACTTT. This sequence encodes CASRPGMYNSPLHF.

The rearrangement links TRBV6-5 to TRBJ1-5, with 8 bases matching TRBD1. Germline lookup yields CDR1 MNHEY and CDR2 SVGAGI. Trimming at V came to 3 bases and at J to 4 bases, leaving 5 bases not matched to a gene. The CDR3 has 15 amino acids. The DNA of the CDR3 is TGTGCCAGCAGTTATTCAGGACAGGGTAATCAGCCCCAGCATTTT. Encoded protein: CASSYSGQGNQPQHF.

The chain employs TRBV29-1 and TRBJ1-1, with a possible D match to TRBD1 (5 bases). The germline gives CDR1 SQVTM, CDR2 ANQGSEA. The CDR3 consists of 15 residues. V lost 0 bases to trimming and J lost 9 bases, with 20 bases between them. CDR3 residues: CSVEDPALLRGKAFF. As DNA, the CDR3 is TGCAGCGTTGAAGACCCAGCCCTACTCCGGGGCAAAGCTTTCTTT. The whole variable domain, remainder taken from reference TRBV29-1 and TRBJ1-1, is SAVISQKPSRDICQRGTSLTIQCQVDSQVTMMFWYRQQPGQSLTLIATANQGSEATYESGFVIDKFPISRPNLTFSTLTVSNMSPEDSSIYLCSVEDPALLRGKAFFGQGTRLTVV.

The CDR3: CATSRKIAPYEQYF. DNA of the CDR3: TGTGCCACCAGCAGGAAGATAGCCCCCTACGAGCAGTACTTC. This chain joins TRBV15 and TRBJ2-7; D is unresolved. The germline gives CDR1 LNHNV, CDR2 YYDKDF (reference sequence). This CDR3 region has 14 residues. Deletions cut 3 bases from V and 2 bases from J, with 11 bases between.

This rearrangement joins TRBV18 to TRBJ2-7; D possibly corresponds to TRBD1 (5 bases). The CDR3 sequence is 15 residues long. Per germline, CDR1 KGHSH and CDR2 LQKENI. Trimming left V 3 bases short and J 3 bases short, with 15 bases between. This CDR3 is CASSPSTGLFYEQYF. In DNA form, the CDR3 reads TGTGCCAGCTCACCTAGTACAGGCCTTTTCTACGAGCAGTACTTC.

The chain employs TRBV18 and TRBJ2-2; 9 bases fit TRBD1. Trimming removed 4 bases from V and 5 bases from J; junction bases left unmatched: 8. Germline CDR1 is KGHSH and CDR2 is LQKENI. CDR3 size: 16 residues. The CDR3 DNA reads as TGTGCCAGCTCACTTCCGGGACAGGGTACGACCGGGGAGCTGTTTTTT. Translation gives CASSLPGQGTTGELFF.

The chain has TRBV5-1 and TRBJ2-1; TRBD2 is a possible D gene (6 bases). This CDR3 comprises 14 residues. V dropped 8 bases and J dropped 0 bases, with 12 bases sitting between them. Per germline, CDR1 SGHRS and CDR2 YFSETQ. The CDR3 is CASTEGSSYNEQFF. CDR3 sequence (DNA): TGCGCCAGTACGGAGGGGAGCTCCTACAATGAGCAGTTCTTC.

This sequence joins TRBV18 and TRBJ2-5; D unresolved. The germline V gene encodes CDR1 KGHSH and CDR2 LQKENI. This CDR3 comprises 14 residues. V was shortened by 0 bases and J by 2 bases, with 7 bases between the two germline ends. The CDR3 reads CASSPPSLQETQYF. CDR3 coding DNA: TGTGCCAGCTCACCACCGTCCCTTCAAGAGACCCAGTACTTC.

The rearrangement joins TRBV3-1 (or the pseudogene TRBV3-2) to TRBJ1-1, with D perhaps matching TRBD1 (6 bases). Germline CDR1 is LGHDT and CDR2 is YNNKEL (reference sequence). Trimming took 1 base from V and 1 from J, leaving 13 bases between them. CDR3 size: 16 residues. The CDR3 DNA follows: TGTGCCAGCAGCCAAGTGAGTGGACAGCCGAACACTGAAGCTTTCTTT. Its translation is CASSQVSGQPNTEAFF.

This clone was picked up one time. The rearrangement links TRBV28 to TRBJ1-2; 7 positions agree with TRBD1. V lost 6 bases and J lost 7; bases outside the gene matches: 5. Germline loops: CDR1 MDHEN, CDR2 SYDVKM. CDR3 size: 12 residues. CDR3 sequence (DNA): TGTGCCAGCAGGACAGGGTCCCCTGGCTACACCTTC. As protein: CASRTGSPGYTF.

The chain couples TRBV6-5 to TRBJ1-5, with unresolved D. The CDR3 runs to 13 residues. V was shortened by 6 bases and J by 6 bases, with 12 bases between the two germline ends. CDR1 and CDR2 from the germline V gene are MNHEY and SVGAGI. This CDR3 reads CASRSVASQPQHF. The CDR3 coding sequence is TGTGCCAGCAGATCCGTGGCCAGTCAGCCCCAGCATTTT.

V gene TRBV12-3 or TRBV12-4 combines with J gene TRBJ1-1; 7 positions match TRBD1. There are 12 residues in the CDR3. V was pared by 5 bases and J by 8 bases, with 5 bases of the junction left unmatched. The CDR3 protein is CASSLQGYEAFF. The CDR3 DNA sequence: TGTGCCAGCAGTCTACAGGGGTACGAAGCTTTCTTT.

The chain combines TRBV7-9 with TRBJ1-1, with D possibly matching TRBD1 (6 bases). This CDR3 comprises 16 residues. Deletions cut 8 bases from V and 0 bases from J, with 19 bases between. Germline V lookup: CDR1 SEHNR, CDR2 FQNEAQ (reference sequence). The CDR3 reads CASLRDNYYMNTEAFF. CDR3 DNA sequence: TGTGCCAGCCTCCGGGACAACTACTATATGAACACTGAAGCTTTCTTT.